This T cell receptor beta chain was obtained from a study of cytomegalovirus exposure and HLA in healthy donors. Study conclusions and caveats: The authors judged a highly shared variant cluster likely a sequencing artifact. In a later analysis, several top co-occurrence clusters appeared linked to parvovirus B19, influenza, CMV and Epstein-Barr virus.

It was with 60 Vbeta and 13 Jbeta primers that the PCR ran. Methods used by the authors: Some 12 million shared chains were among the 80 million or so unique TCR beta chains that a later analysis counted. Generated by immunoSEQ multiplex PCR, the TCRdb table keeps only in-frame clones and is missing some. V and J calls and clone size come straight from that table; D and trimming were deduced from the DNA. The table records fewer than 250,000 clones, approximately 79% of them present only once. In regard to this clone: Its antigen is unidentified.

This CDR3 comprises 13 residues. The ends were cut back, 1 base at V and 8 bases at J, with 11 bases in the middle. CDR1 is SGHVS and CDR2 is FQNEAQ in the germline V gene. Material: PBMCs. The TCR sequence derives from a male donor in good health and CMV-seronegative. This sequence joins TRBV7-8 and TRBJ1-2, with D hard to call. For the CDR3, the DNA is TGTGCCAGCAGCTTAGGCCGGTCTCGCGGCTACACCTTC. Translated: CASSLGRSRGYTF.